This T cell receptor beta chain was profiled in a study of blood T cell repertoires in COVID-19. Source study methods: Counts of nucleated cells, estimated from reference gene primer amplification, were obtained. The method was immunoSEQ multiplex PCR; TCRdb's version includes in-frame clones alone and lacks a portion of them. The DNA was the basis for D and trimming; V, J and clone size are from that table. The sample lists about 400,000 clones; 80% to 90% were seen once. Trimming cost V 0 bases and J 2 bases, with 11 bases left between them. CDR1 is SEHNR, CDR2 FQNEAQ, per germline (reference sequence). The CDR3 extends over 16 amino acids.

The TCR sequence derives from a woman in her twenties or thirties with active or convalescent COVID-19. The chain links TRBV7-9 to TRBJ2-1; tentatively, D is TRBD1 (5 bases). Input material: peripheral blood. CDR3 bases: TGTGCCAGCAGCTTAGCGAAGGGGCCCCCCTACAATGAGCAGTTCTTC. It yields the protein CASSLAKGPPYNEQFF.